One sample yielded the 26 T cell receptor beta chains listed below, sequenced in a study of Ad26.COV2.S vaccination and SARS-CoV-2 variants. Clones were read by immunoSEQ multiplex PCR, and TCRdb kept only the in-frame ones, dropping some. The sample holds roughly 100,000 clones, around 82% seen once. Sequencing was performed on peripheral blood, taken after recovery from COVID-19. The source is a human donor who had recovered from COVID-19.

The rearrangement links TRBV7-3 to TRBJ2-5; D is uncertain. This CDR3 is built from 13 residues. Germline loops: CDR1 SGHTA, CDR2 FQGTGA. V was trimmed by 3 bases and J by 4 bases, leaving 9 bases between them. This CDR3 is CASSFGWSETQYF. Written as DNA, the CDR3 is TGTGCCAGCAGCTTTGGATGGTCAGAGACCCAGTACTTC.

This clone was seen just once. The rearrangement joins TRBV11-2 to TRBJ1-2; 7 bases line up with TRBD1. Unmatched junction bases numbered 9, after V lost 2 bases and J lost 12 bases. Germline CDR1 SGHAT, CDR2 FQNNGV. The CDR3 is 13 residues long. Here the CDR3 reads CASSLLPDRVDTF. The CDR3 DNA is TGTGCCAGCAGCTTATTACCAGACAGGGTCGACACCTTC. Together with reference TRBV11-2 and TRBJ1-2, the CDR3 gives the full variable domain: EAGVAQSPRYKIIEKRQSVAFWCNPISGHATLYWYQQILGQGPKLLIQFQNNGVVDDSQLPKDRFSAERLKGVDSTLKIQPAKLEDSAVYLCASSLLPDRVDTFGSGTRLTVV.

This clone showed up just once. The V gene is TRBV15, the J gene TRBJ2-7, with 13 bases that match TRBD2. Looked up from germline, CDR1 is LNHNV and CDR2 is YYDKDF (reference sequence). The V and J ends lost 4 bases and 2 bases, in that order; junction bases with no gene match: 11. The CDR3 loop spans 18 amino acids. This CDR3 reads CATSTRTSGGKSPYEQYF. The DNA for the CDR3 is TGTGCCACCAGCACCCGGACTAGCGGGGGTAAATCCCCCTACGAGCAGTACTTC.

The chain links TRBV6-5 to TRBJ1-1; D is possibly TRBD1 (6 bases). This CDR3 is built from 13 residues. Per germline, CDR1 MNHEY and CDR2 SVGAGI. V was clipped by 6 bases and J by 1 base, with 9 bases between them. The CDR3 loop reads CASRIGGNTEAFF. In nucleotides, the CDR3 is TGTGCCAGCAGGATAGGGGGGAACACTGAAGCTTTCTTT.

V usage is TRBV30 and J usage is TRBJ2-4, with 7 bases fitting TRBD1. CDR1 is GTSNPN and CDR2 is SVGIG in the germline V gene (reference sequence). The junction had 10 bases not matched to a gene; V was cut back by 5 bases and J by 9 bases. The CDR3 spans 13 residues. The CDR3 bases are TGTGCCTGGGGGGACAAACAGGGGCCCATTCAGTACTTC. Its protein product is CAWGDKQGPIQYF.

The chain employs TRBV30 and TRBJ1-1, with D tentatively TRBD1 (5 bases). This CDR3 has 16 amino acids. Looked up from germline, CDR1 is GTSNPN and CDR2 is SVGIG (reference sequence). The V end was cut by 2 bases, the J end by 3 bases, with 19 bases between. CDR3 protein: CAWSSGRLEGHTEAFF. The CDR3 DNA reads TGTGCCTGGAGTTCGGGCAGGCTGGAGGGGCACACTGAAGCTTTCTTT.

The rearrangement uses TRBV2 and TRBJ2-3; D remains ambiguous. V was trimmed by 8 bases and J by 2 bases, leaving 14 bases between them. This CDR3 region has 14 residues. Germline CDR1 is SNHLY and CDR2 is FYNNEI. The CDR3 reads CASASRSVTDTQYF. In nucleotides, the CDR3 is TGTGCCAGCGCCTCGAGGAGTGTCACAGATACGCAGTATTTT.

This chain uses TRBV7-2 with TRBJ1-5; tentatively, D is TRBD1 (6 bases). Germline CDR1 SGHTA, CDR2 FQGNSA. This CDR3 is 14 amino acids long. V was shortened by 6 bases and J by 3 bases, with 12 bases between the two germline ends. DNA of the CDR3: TGTGCCAGCAGGGAAGCAGGGGACAATCAGCCCCAGCATTTT. Its protein product is CASREAGDNQPQHF.

The genes are TRBV9 and TRBJ1-1, with 7 bases lining up with TRBD1. CDR3 size: 15 residues. Germline trimming cut 4 bases from V and 0 bases from J; bases unmatched to any gene: 6. Germline loops: CDR1 SGDLS, CDR2 YYNGEE. CDR3 sequence reads: CASSTRTGMNTEAFF. DNA for the CDR3: TGTGCCAGCAGCACGCGGACAGGAATGAACACTGAAGCTTTCTTT. Full variable domain (outside the CDR3, taken from reference TRBV9 and TRBJ1-1): DSGVTQTPKHLITATGQRVTLRCSPRSGDLSVYWYQQSLDQGLQFLIQYYNGEERAKGNILERFSAQQFPDLHSELNLSSLELGDSALYFCASSTRTGMNTEAFFGQGTRLTVV.

This chain connects TRBV9 to TRBJ2-3; D may match TRBD1 or TRBD2 (5 bases each). Germline V gene data show CDR1 as SGDLS and CDR2 as YYNGEE. Trimming cost V 0 bases and J 3 bases, with 8 bases left between them. CDR3 size: 14 residues. CDR3 nucleotide sequence: TGTGCCAGCAGCGTAGCAGAGGGGACAGATACGCAGTATTTT. Translation: CASSVAEGTDTQYF.

The chain uses TRBV2 and TRBJ1-2; TRBD1 aligns across 8 bases. CDR1 and CDR2 (germline): SNHLY, FYNNEI. The V segment lost 7 bases and the J segment 5 bases; nucleotides outside the gene matches: 9. The CDR3 consists of 14 residues. CDR3 loop: CASTHSRGQYGYTF. DNA of the CDR3: TGTGCCAGCACTCATAGCAGGGGGCAGTATGGCTACACCTTC.

This chain links TRBV15 with TRBJ1-5; D gene uncertain. Trimming stripped 0 bases from V and 2 bases from J, with 14 bases between. CDR1 and CDR2 (germline): LNHNV, YYDKDF (reference sequence). The CDR3 has 17 residues. In DNA form, the CDR3 reads TGTGCCACCAGCAGAGAGGCAGAGATTGTTGGCAATCAGCCCCAGCATTTT. Translated: CATSREAEIVGNQPQHF.

V usage is TRBV4-1 and J usage is TRBJ1-1, with D possibly being TRBD1 (5 bases). V was shortened by 4 bases and J by 5 bases, with 20 bases between the two germline ends. CDR1 and CDR2 from the germline V gene are MGHRA and YSYEKL. The CDR3 covers 16 residues. The DNA of the CDR3 is TGCGCCAGCAGCCCCATCTCAGGTGGGGGGGGTACTGAAGCTTTCTTT. Its protein is CASSPISGGGGTEAFF.

The chain joins TRBV9 to TRBJ2-7, with D possibly matching TRBD2 (5 bases). The CDR3 covers 14 residues. Trimming took 0 bases from V and 2 from J, leaving 9 bases between them. Germline lookup yields CDR1 SGDLS and CDR2 YYNGEE. The CDR3 protein is CASSVGVSAYEQYF. CDR3 in DNA: TGTGCCAGCAGCGTAGGGGTTAGCGCCTACGAGCAGTACTTC. Supplemented by reference TRBV9 and TRBJ2-7, the full variable domain reads DSGVTQTPKHLITATGQRVTLRCSPRSGDLSVYWYQQSLDQGLQFLIQYYNGEERAKGNILERFSAQQFPDLHSELNLSSLELGDSALYFCASSVGVSAYEQYFGPGTRLTVT.

The genes are TRBV3-1 (or the pseudogene TRBV3-2) and TRBJ2-7, with D unclear. CDR1 and CDR2 from the germline V gene are LGHDT and YNNKEL (reference sequence). This CDR3 has 14 amino acids. The germline V and J ends were trimmed by 4 bases and 1 base, with 11 bases remaining between them. The CDR3 coding sequence is TGTGCCAGCAGCCGCTACAGAGAATCCTACGAGCAGTACTTC. Its translation: CASSRYRESYEQYF.

This chain connects TRBV7-3 to TRBJ1-1; D is perhaps TRBD1 (6 bases). V lost 5 bases and J lost 2, with 9 bases in between. The germline V gene has CDR1 SGHTA and CDR2 FQGTGA. The CDR3 has 13 residues. The CDR3 sequence is CASSADSNTEAFF. Written as DNA, the CDR3 is TGTGCCAGCAGCGCGGACAGCAACACTGAAGCTTTCTTT.

This clone was recorded once. This chain uses TRBV4-3 with TRBJ2-5; possible D gene TRBD2, 5 bases. CDR1 and CDR2 from the germline V gene are LGHNA and YSLEER. With 0 bases removed from V and 4 bases from J, the gap between germline ends came to 12 bases. This CDR3 spans 15 amino acids. The DNA for the CDR3 is TGCGCCAGCAGCCAAGATCGGGATTCTGCAGAGACCCAGTACTTC. Its protein is CASSQDRDSAETQYF.

This clone occurred a few times. The gene calls are TRBV27 and TRBJ1-1; D not resolved. Germline CDR1 reads MNHEY; CDR2 reads SMNVEV (reference sequence). Deletions cut 8 bases from V and 6 bases from J, with 22 bases between. This CDR3 region has 15 residues. The CDR3 is CASVPDKGRDAEAFF. The DNA of the CDR3 is TGTGCCAGCGTACCCGACAAAGGGAGAGACGCTGAAGCTTTCTTT.

V and J are TRBV3-1 (or the pseudogene TRBV3-2) and TRBJ2-1; 7 bases match TRBD1. CDR1 and CDR2 (germline): LGHDT, YNNKEL (reference sequence). The CDR3 extends over 16 amino acids. J gave up 3 bases and V 8 bases, and 13 bases lay outside the gene matches. The CDR3 sequence is CASQLSRDSYYNEQFF. DNA of the CDR3: TGTGCCAGCCAATTAAGCCGGGACAGTTACTACAATGAGCAGTTCTTC.

This clone was detected a few times. The rearrangement links TRBV6-6 to TRBJ1-6, with D uncertain. The CDR3 totals 15 residues. Germline CDR1 and CDR2: MNHNY and SVGAGI (reference sequence). V lost 4 bases and J lost 5, with 12 bases in between. The CDR3 sequence: CASSLGLIHNSPLHF. CDR3 coding DNA: TGTGCCAGCAGTTTGGGCCTGATCCATAATTCACCCCTCCACTTT.

This rearrangement joins TRBV25-1 to TRBJ2-3; 7 positions agree with TRBD1. Germline V gene data show CDR1 as MGHDK and CDR2 as SYGVNS. This CDR3 has 14 residues. V gave up 6 bases and J gave up 2 bases; unmatched junction bases: 5. CDR3: CASSIQGHTDTQYF. In nucleotides, the CDR3 is TGTGCCAGCAGCATACAGGGGCACACAGATACGCAGTATTTT.

The genes are TRBV30 and TRBJ1-5, with D perhaps matching TRBD1 (6 bases). CDR1 and CDR2 (germline): GTSNPN, SVGIG (reference sequence). V was shortened by 5 bases and J by 2 bases, with 13 bases between the two germline ends. This CDR3 spans 14 amino acids. CDR3 residues: CAWATGSGNQPQHF. CDR3 sequence (DNA): TGTGCCTGGGCAACAGGGTCGGGCAATCAGCCCCAGCATTTT. The full variable domain, in which reference TRBV30 and TRBJ1-5 provide the parts outside the CDR3, is SQTIHQWPATLVQPVGSPLSLECTVEGTSNPNLYWYRQAAGRGLQLLFYSVGIGQISSEVPQNLSASRPQDRQFILSSKKLLLSDSGFYLCAWATGSGNQPQHFGDGTRLSIL.

Only one count was recorded for this clone. In DNA, the CDR3 is TGTGCCAGCAGCTTCGGCAGGGGATCCTACGAGCAGTACTTC. This codes for CASSFGRGSYEQYF. V and J are TRBV11-2 and TRBJ2-7, with D possibly matching TRBD1 (6 bases). V lost 3 bases, J lost 1 base, and 10 bases lay in between. CDR1 and CDR2 (germline): SGHAT, FQNNGV. This CDR3 comprises 14 residues.

This clone appeared a few times. The chain is built from TRBV6-1 and TRBJ1-5; D is uncertain. V was clipped by 0 bases and J by 0 bases, with 3 bases between them. Germline loops: CDR1 MNHNS, CDR2 SASEGT. The CDR3 loop spans 14 amino acids. The CDR3 region has the DNA TGTGCCAGCAGTGAAGCAGGTAGCAATCAGCCCCAGCATTTT. The encoded protein is CASSEAGSNQPQHF.

J is TRBJ2-4 and V is TRBV7-9; no definite D call. The CDR3 has 17 amino acids. V lost 1 base to trimming and J lost 0 bases, with 13 bases between them. Germline CDR1 and CDR2: SEHNR and FQNEAQ (reference sequence). The CDR3 region is CASSLDRQSIAKNIQYF. In DNA form, the CDR3 reads TGTGCCAGCAGCTTAGATCGGCAGTCAATAGCCAAAAACATTCAGTACTTC. The variable domain in full, completed from reference TRBV7-9 and TRBJ2-4, reads DTGVSQNPRHKITKRGQNVTFRCDPISEHNRLYWYRQTLGQGPEFLTYFQNEAQLEKSRLLSDRFSAERPKGSFSTLEIQRTEQGDSAMYLCASSLDRQSIAKNIQYFGAGTRLSVL.

This clone appeared once. This chain links TRBV25-1 with TRBJ1-6; D is possibly TRBD1 (5 bases). Per the germline V gene, CDR1 is MGHDK and CDR2 is SYGVNS. Trimming took 4 bases from V and 10 from J, leaving 11 bases between them. The CDR3 runs to 13 residues. CDR3 residues: CASSGAGRSPLHF. CDR3 in DNA: TGTGCCAGCAGTGGAGCAGGGCGGTCACCCCTCCACTTT.